This is a list of T cell receptor beta chains from one sample in a study of lymphopenia after photon versus proton radiotherapy. The repertoire was sequenced with immunoSEQ multiplex PCR; TCRdb's copy has only in-frame clones and lacks some. The repertoire consists of tens of thousands of clones, with about four fifths occurring once and the leading ten covering about 1.3%. This specimen was peripheral blood, taken from a patient treated with proton-based radiotherapy. The receptors shown here come from a man between 60 and 75 years old with pancreatic cancer. CDR3s include the opening cysteine and the closing phenylalanine or tryptophan. Each record gives: J gene, D gene, V gene, clone size, CDR3 protein, CDR3 DNA. A D gene is named only where the DNA matches it firmly. A clone size is listed for some rows: how often the clone was seen (once, few, many), or a class if it is expanded.

TRBJ1-1,NA,TRBV27,NA,CASSPYDSRTEAFF,TGTGCCAGCAGTCCCTATGACAGTCGGACTGAAGCTTTCTTT
TRBJ2-3,NA,TRBV19,once,CASSHLRMRRAQYF,TGTGCCAGTAGCCATCTCAGGATGAGAAGGGCGCAGTATTTT
TRBJ2-1,TRBD1,TRBV5-1,NA,CASSLDGQGFFNEQFF,TGCGCCAGCAGCCTAGACGGACAGGGGTTTTTCAATGAGCAGTTCTTC
TRBJ1-4,NA,TRBV5-1,NA,CASSFDDNEKLFF,TGCGCCAGCAGCTTTGACGATAATGAAAAACTGTTTTTT
TRBJ2-1,NA,TRBV11-1,NA,CASSLLPYNEQFF,TGTGCCAGCAGCTTACTGCCTTACAATGAGCAGTTCTTC
TRBJ1-1,TRBD1,TRBV11-3,NA,CASSLGTGTEAFF,TGTGCCAGCAGCTTAGGGACAGGGACTGAAGCTTTCTTT
TRBJ2-3,TRBD2,TRBV5-1,few,CASSTAGADTQYF,TGCGCCAGCAGTACTGCGGGAGCAGATACGCAGTATTTT
TRBJ2-2,TRBD1,TRBV5-1,NA,CASSFAGGIGELFF,TGCGCCAGCAGCTTCGCAGGGGGAATCGGGGAGCTGTTTTTT
TRBJ2-7,TRBD2,TRBV6-5,NA,CASRGETSGSNEQYF,TGTGCCAGCAGGGGAGAGACTAGCGGGAGTAACGAGCAGTACTTC
TRBJ2-1,TRBD2,TRBV11-2,NA,CASSSQRGYNEQFF,TGTGCCAGCAGCTCACAGCGGGGTTACAATGAGCAGTTCTTC
TRBJ1-2,NA,TRBV30,NA,CAWAKDRGIYGYTF,TGTGCCTGGGCAAAAGATAGGGGAATCTATGGCTACACCTTC
TRBJ2-5,NA,TRBV10-3,NA,CAISEARQHQETQYF,TGTGCCATCAGTGAGGCTCGTCAGCACCAAGAGACCCAGTACTTC
TRBJ2-2,TRBD1,TRBV6-5,NA,CASSPQGAVTGELFF,TGTGCCAGCAGTCCGCAGGGGGCCGTCACCGGGGAGCTGTTTTTT
TRBJ1-1,NA,TRBV6-5,NA,CASSYSGGENTEAFF,TGTGCCAGCAGTTACAGCGGGGGAGAGAACACTGAAGCTTTCTTT
TRBJ1-5,TRBD1,TRBV19,NA,CASSISGGNQPQHF,TGTGCCAGTAGTATTTCAGGGGGGAATCAGCCCCAGCATTTT
TRBJ1-1,NA,TRBV9,NA,CASSVGVQGLAFF,TGTGCCAGCAGCGTAGGTGTGCAGGGCCTAGCTTTCTTT
TRBJ2-1,NA,TRBV30,NA,CAWSGGNSPLYNEQFF,TGTGCCTGGAGCGGCGGCAACAGCCCACTCTACAATGAGCAGTTCTTC
TRBJ2-6,NA,TRBV7-2,NA,CASSLSSGANVLTF,TGTGCCAGCAGCTTATCTTCTGGGGCCAACGTCCTGACTTTC
TRBJ2-1,TRBD2,TRBV5-1,NA,CASSHPSGSEQFF,TGCGCCAGCAGCCACCCTAGCGGGAGTGAGCAGTTCTTC
TRBJ2-7,TRBD2,TRBV5-3,NA,CAKLAGGPSYEQYF,TGTGCCAAGTTAGCGGGAGGCCCCTCCTACGAGCAGTACTTC
TRBJ2-7,NA,TRBV19,NA,CASSKNPLPRTYEQYF,TGTGCCAGTAGTAAAAATCCGTTACCAAGAACCTACGAGCAGTACTTC
TRBJ2-7,TRBD1,TRBV6-6,NA,CASSYGTGVLEQYF,TGTGCCAGCAGTTACGGGACAGGGGTGCTCGAGCAGTACTTC
TRBJ2-6,NA,TRBV7-2,NA,CASSLWRNSGANVLTF,TGTGCCAGCAGCTTATGGCGGAACTCTGGGGCCAACGTCCTGACTTTC
TRBJ2-5,NA,TRBV30,NA,CAWSPGGFGETQYF,TGTGCCTGGAGTCCTGGGGGATTTGGAGAGACCCAGTACTTC
TRBJ2-1,TRBD2,TRBV4-1,NA,CASSQMTSGVEQFF,TGCGCCAGCAGCCAGATGACTAGCGGGGTTGAGCAGTTCTTC
TRBJ2-1,TRBD2,TRBV28,NA,CASTPGGGNEQFF,TGTGCCAGCACCCCGGGAGGGGGAAATGAGCAGTTCTTC
TRBJ2-3,TRBD2,TRBV28,NA,CASSRAGEDTQYF,TGTGCCAGCAGTCGGGCGGGGGAAGATACGCAGTATTTT
TRBJ1-4,TRBD1,TRBV7-9,NA,CASSLDGQGYEKLFF,TGTGCCAGCAGCTTAGATGGACAGGGGTACGAAAAACTGTTTTTT
TRBJ1-4,NA,TRBV4-1,once,CASSRGSVHEKLFF,TGCGCCAGCAGTCGAGGGTCAGTACATGAAAAACTGTTTTTT
TRBJ2-7,TRBD1,TRBV18,NA,CASSRQGSYEQYF,TGTGCCAGCTCGCGACAGGGATCCTACGAGCAGTACTTC
TRBJ1-2,NA,TRBV28,few,CASSSRDHLLGGYTF,TGTGCCAGCAGTTCCCGCGACCACCTTCTTGGAGGCTACACCTTC
TRBJ2-3,NA,TRBV19,NA,CASRTAATDTQYF,TGTGCCAGTAGGACGGCGGCCACAGATACGCAGTATTTT
TRBJ2-7,NA,TRBV5-8,NA,CASGKGTYEQYF,TGTGCCAGCGGCAAGGGGACCTACGAGCAGTACTTC
TRBJ2-7,NA,TRBV4-1,NA,CASSQALDSTGPSRYEQYF,TGCGCCAGCAGCCAAGCCCTAGACAGCACGGGTCCCAGCCGATACGAGCAGTACTTC
TRBJ1-2,TRBD1,TRBV7-2,NA,CASSRDSPDFPANYGYTF,TGTGCCAGCAGCCGGGACAGCCCTGACTTCCCGGCTAACTATGGCTACACCTTC
TRBJ2-7,TRBD2,TRBV28,few,CASSLNTGLAVSSYEQYF,TGTGCCAGCAGTTTAAACACCGGACTAGCGGTGAGCTCCTACGAGCAGTACTTC
TRBJ1-1,NA,TRBV6-1,NA,CASSEARTAMNTEAFF,TGTGCCAGCAGTGAAGCTAGAACAGCTATGAACACTGAAGCTTTCTTT
TRBJ2-2,NA,TRBV9,NA,CASSGTTHTGELFF,TGTGCCAGCAGCGGGACCACGCACACCGGGGAGCTGTTTTTT
TRBJ1-3,NA,TRBV27,NA,CASSLSGQRSGNTIYF,TGTGCCAGCAGTTTATCGGGACAAAGATCTGGAAACACCATATATTTT
TRBJ1-2,TRBD1,TRBV5-6,NA,CASSLALGQGDYGYTF,TGTGCCAGCAGCTTGGCCTTAGGACAGGGAGACTATGGCTACACCTTC
TRBJ1-4,TRBD1,TRBV6-5,few,CASRNIQGGEKLFF,TGTGCCAGCAGAAACATCCAGGGGGGAGAAAAACTGTTTTTT